Listed below are T cell receptor beta chains from one sample, sequenced in a study of CD8 T cells in ankylosing spondylitis. TCRdb re-called the 5' RACE reads through MiXCR, storing one row per CDR3 protein. Of a few hundred thousand distinct CDR3 sequences detected, around 24% appear once; the ten largest clones hold 16%. The source material was blood, either unsorted or a sorted T cell fraction (not recorded which). All receptors derive from a male donor with ankylosing spondylitis. The CDR3 runs from the conserved cysteine through the conserved F or W. The D gene is left open where the match is weak. Size values are once, few and many counts, or a class for expanded clones, and some rows have none.

V	size	J	D	DNA	CDR3
TRBV7-9	NA	TRBJ2-5	NA	TGTGCCAGCAGCTCTATGACTGCATCCGCGGGGACCCAGTACTTC	CASSSMTASAGTQYF
TRBV29-1	many	TRBJ2-7	NA	TGCAGCGCCAGACTGGCATCCTACGAGCAGTACTTC	CSARLASYEQYF
TRBV4-1	few	TRBJ1-1	NA	TGCGCCAGCAGCCGCAGCGGTACCTCAGGGGATAAGACTGAAGCTTTCTTT	CASSRSGTSGDKTEAFF
TRBV20-1	NA	TRBJ2-7	TRBD2	TGCAGTGCTAGAGACCCTCTAGCGGGAGGGCCCGGCGAGCAGTACTTC	CSARDPLAGGPGEQYF
TRBV28	many	TRBJ2-4	TRBD2	TGTGCCAGCAGAACTCTAGCGGGCAAGAAAAACATTCAGTACTTC	CASRTLAGKKNIQYF
TRBV5-4	few	TRBJ2-3	TRBD2	TGTGCCAGCAGCGCCACTAGCGGGAGGGCAACAGATACGCAGTATTTT	CASSATSGRATDTQYF
TRBV12-3/TRBV12-4	few	TRBJ1-5	NA	TGTGCCAGCAGCCAATCTGACAGGAACCAGCCCCAGCATTTT	CASSQSDRNQPQHF
TRBV28	NA	TRBJ1-1	NA	TGTGCCAGCACTCTAAATCCCAGGGTAGCCTTTGAAGCTTTCTTT	CASTLNPRVAFEAFF
TRBV5-1	NA	TRBJ2-1	NA	TGCGCCAGCAGCTTGGACCAAAACAATGAGCAGTTCTTC	CASSLDQNNEQFF
TRBV9	few	TRBJ1-2	NA	TGTGCCAGCAGTGCCTTGAGTCGGAGCTATGGCTACACCTTC	CASSALSRSYGYTF
TRBV29-1	few	TRBJ2-3	NA	TGCAGCGTGACAGGCCAAGGAGGCACAGATACGCAGTATTTT	CSVTGQGGTDTQYF
TRBV7-3	few	TRBJ2-3	NA	TGTGCCAGCAGCTTAAGTCGGCCAAGCCGGGCAGATACGCAGTATTTT	CASSLSRPSRADTQYF
TRBV9	NA	TRBJ2-7	NA	TGTGCCAGCAGCCCTGGGGGCCCCTGGGGCGAGCAGTACTTC	CASSPGGPWGEQYF
TRBV5-1	many	TRBJ1-1	NA	TGCGCCAGCAGCTTGACCGGGCCTGGGGACACTGAAGCTTTCTTT	CASSLTGPGDTEAFF
TRBV20-1	NA	TRBJ2-3	TRBD2	TGCAGTGCTAGCGCACTAGCGCACTTCACAGATACGCAGTATTTT	CSASALAHFTDTQYF
TRBV10-3	few	TRBJ2-7	NA	TGTGCCATCAGTCCGGACAGAATCTTGGACGAGCAGTACTTC	CAISPDRILDEQYF
TRBV7-3	NA	TRBJ2-2	NA	TGTGCCAGCAGCTTGGGATCGTACCACGGGGAGCTGTTTTTT	CASSLGSYHGELFF
TRBV20-1	NA	TRBJ2-3	TRBD1	TGCAGTGCTAATCCGGGACAGTCGGCAGATACGCAGTATTTT	CSANPGQSADTQYF
TRBV5-6	NA	TRBJ1-1	NA	TGTGCCAGCAGCTCCGACAGACTCACTGAAGCTTTCTTT	CASSSDRLTEAFF
TRBV10-3	few	TRBJ2-2	TRBD2	TGTGCCATCAGTGGAAAACTAGCGGCGAACACCGGGGAGCTGTTTTTT	CAISGKLAANTGELFF
TRBV4-3	many	TRBJ1-1	NA	TGCGCCAGCAGCCAAGACAGGGCTTTCCGGACTGAAGCTTTCTTT	CASSQDRAFRTEAFF
TRBV12-3/TRBV12-4	NA	TRBJ2-7	TRBD2	TGTGCCAGCAGTTCTCGGGGACTAGCGGGAGGGCCGATGGACGAGCAGTACTTC	CASSSRGLAGGPMDEQYF
TRBV12-3/TRBV12-4	many	TRBJ1-2	NA	TGTGCCAGCAGTACAACCGGGCCCGATAGTGGCTACACCTTC	CASSTTGPDSGYTF
TRBV3-1	NA	TRBJ2-1	NA	TGTGCCAGCAGCCAAGGGGTGGCGGCCGCGTCCTACAATGAGCAGTTCTTC	CASSQGVAAASYNEQFF
TRBV6-2/TRBV6-3	NA	TRBJ1-5	TRBD1	TGTGCCAGCAGTCCGACAGGGGCCTTCAATCAGCCCCAGCATTTT	CASSPTGAFNQPQHF
TRBV20-1	NA	TRBJ2-1	TRBD2	TGCAGTGCCCAACGGACTAGCGGGGGGATACCCAATGAGCAGTTCTTC	CSAQRTSGGIPNEQFF
TRBV6-1	few	TRBJ2-5	NA	TGTGCCAGCAGACACCCGGGAGACCCCACACAAGAGACCCAGTACTTC	CASRHPGDPTQETQYF
TRBV7-2	few	TRBJ1-1	NA	TGTGCCAGCAGCTTTTTCGGAGAATGGAGATCTTTCTTT	CASSFFGEWRSFF
TRBV19	NA	TRBJ1-4	NA	TGTGCCAGTACCGCTAATGAAAAACTGTTTTTT	CASTANEKLFF
TRBV20-1	NA	TRBJ2-3	NA	TGCAGTGCTAGAGAGGCGGGGAGATCTACAGATACGCAGTATTTT	CSAREAGRSTDTQYF
TRBV5-5	once	TRBJ2-5	NA	TGTGCCAGCAGCTGGGGGGACGGGGAGACCCAGTACTTC	CASSWGDGETQYF
TRBV7-3	NA	TRBJ2-1	TRBD2	TGTGCCAGCAGCCCCGGGACTAGCATTGAGAATGAGCAGTTCTTC	CASSPGTSIENEQFF
TRBV6-2/TRBV6-3	NA	TRBJ2-5	NA	TGTGCCAGCAGTTGGGTTGAAGAGACCCAGTACTTC	CASSWVEETQYF
TRBV28	few	TRBJ1-2	NA	TGTGCCAGCAGTCAAATTGGCTTCTATGGCTACACCTTC	CASSQIGFYGYTF
TRBV28	few	TRBJ2-7	NA	TGTGCCAGCGGTCTTGACACCTCGATCTACGAGCAGTACTTC	CASGLDTSIYEQYF
TRBV28	few	TRBJ2-7	TRBD1	TGTGCCAGCAGTCTACTCGGGACAGGGCCGCTCGAGCAGTACTTC	CASSLLGTGPLEQYF
TRBV20-1	few	TRBJ1-1	NA	TGCAGTGCCGAGAGGACCAGGGAGGCTTTCTTT	CSAERTREAFF
TRBV12-3/TRBV12-4	NA	TRBJ2-2	TRBD1	TGTGCCAGTGATCAGGGGGCTTACACCGGGGAGCTGTTTTTT	CASDQGAYTGELFF
TRBV5-1	NA	TRBJ2-5	TRBD1	TGCGCCAGCAGCTACGGACAGGGTCTAGAGACCCAGTACTTC	CASSYGQGLETQYF
TRBV2	many	TRBJ1-5	NA	TGTGCCAGCACCCTTAGCAATCAGCCCCAGCATTTT	CASTLSNQPQHF
TRBV3-1	NA	TRBJ2-4	NA	TGTGCCAGCAGCCCTACCTGGGGAATCCAAAACATTCAGTACTTC	CASSPTWGIQNIQYF
TRBV4-1	once	TRBJ2-7	NA	TGCGCCAGCAGCCAAGATTGGGGATCGTGCGAGCAGTACTTC	CASSQDWGSCEQYF